Listed below are T cell receptor beta chains from one sample, sequenced in a study of cytomegalovirus exposure and HLA in healthy donors. The table came from immunoSEQ multiplex PCR; TCRdb's copy has only in-frame clones and leaves some out. This listing includes 30,000 to 35,000 clones. The sequencing sample was made of PBMCs. The receptors here all came from a woman aged 40 to 50 in good health and CMV-seropositive. CDR3s include the opening cysteine and the closing phenylalanine or tryptophan. Each record gives: V gene, J gene, D gene, CDR3 DNA, CDR3 protein. The D gene is left open where the match is weak.

v_call: TRBV7-2; j_call: TRBJ2-5; d_call: TRBD2; cdr3_nt: TGTGCCAGCAGCTTATGGACAGCGGGAGAGGAGACCCAGTACTTC; cdr3_aa: CASSLWTAGEETQYF
v_call: TRBV7-9; j_call: TRBJ1-2; d_call: TRBD1; cdr3_nt: TGTGCCAGCAGCTTGGCTGGACAGGGATACTATGGCTACACCTTC; cdr3_aa: CASSLAGQGYYGYTF
v_call: TRBV5-6; j_call: TRBJ2-1; d_call: TRBD1; cdr3_nt: TGTGCCAGCAGCCGGGACAGGGGGAAGAATGAGCAGTTCTTC; cdr3_aa: CASSRDRGKNEQFF
v_call: TRBV7-6; j_call: TRBJ1-1; d_call: .; cdr3_nt: TGTGCCAGCACCTCGGGACAAAAGAGCACTGAAGCTTTCTTT; cdr3_aa: CASTSGQKSTEAFF
v_call: TRBV5-1; j_call: TRBJ2-1; d_call: .; cdr3_nt: TGCGCCAGCAGCCCCGGGACTGGCTACAATGAGCAGTTCTTC; cdr3_aa: CASSPGTGYNEQFF
v_call: TRBV15; j_call: TRBJ2-5; d_call: TRBD1; cdr3_nt: TGTGCCACCAGCAGGGACAGGGGTCTTCCCGCGACCCAGTACTTC; cdr3_aa: CATSRDRGLPATQYF
v_call: TRBV12-2; j_call: TRBJ2-2; d_call: .; cdr3_nt: TGTGCACACAACCCTAGCGGGAGGAGCGGGGAGCTGTTTTTT; cdr3_aa: CAHNPSGRSGELFF
v_call: TRBV25-1; j_call: TRBJ2-1; d_call: .; cdr3_nt: TGTGCCAGTGAAGGGGGTCACAATGAGCAGTTCTTC; cdr3_aa: CASEGGHNEQFF
v_call: TRBV19; j_call: TRBJ2-3; d_call: .; cdr3_nt: TGTGCCAGCGGCAGGAGGGGGCCTACAGATACGCAGTATTTT; cdr3_aa: CASGRRGPTDTQYF
v_call: TRBV27; j_call: TRBJ2-1; d_call: .; cdr3_nt: TGTGCCAGCAGTTTATCCACCCCAGTGGGTAACTACTACAATGAGCAGTTCTTC; cdr3_aa: CASSLSTPVGNYYNEQFF
v_call: TRBV28; j_call: TRBJ1-1; d_call: TRBD1; cdr3_nt: TGTGCCAGCAGTTCCCTGACAGGGATGGGCACTGAAGCTTTCTTT; cdr3_aa: CASSSLTGMGTEAFF
v_call: TRBV11-2; j_call: TRBJ1-1; d_call: .; cdr3_nt: TGTGCCAGCAGCCCCCCTATGAACACTGAAGCTTTCTTT; cdr3_aa: CASSPPMNTEAFF
v_call: TRBV6-1; j_call: TRBJ2-5; d_call: TRBD1; cdr3_nt: TGTGCCAGCGGGGACAGTGGAGCTCGGAGTGGGACCCAGTACTTC; cdr3_aa: CASGDSGARSGTQYF
v_call: TRBV5-1; j_call: TRBJ2-2; d_call: .; cdr3_nt: TGCGCCAGCAGCGGATCCGGGACTGGTTTCACCGGGGAGCTGTTTTTT; cdr3_aa: CASSGSGTGFTGELFF
v_call: TRBV29-1; j_call: TRBJ2-7; d_call: TRBD2; cdr3_nt: TGCAGCGTTTCTAGCGGGAACGCCTACGAGCAGTACTTC; cdr3_aa: CSVSSGNAYEQYF
v_call: TRBV29-1; j_call: TRBJ1-5; d_call: TRBD1; cdr3_nt: TGCAGCGCTCTAACAGGGGGCGGTCAGCCCCAGCATTTT; cdr3_aa: CSALTGGGQPQHF
v_call: TRBV6-5; j_call: TRBJ2-3; d_call: .; cdr3_nt: TGTGCCAGCAGTTCCGGGATTGGGGGCACAGATACGCAGTATTTT; cdr3_aa: CASSSGIGGTDTQYF
v_call: TRBV6-5; j_call: TRBJ2-7; d_call: TRBD1; cdr3_nt: TGTGCCAGCAGTTATGCTACAGGGGGCGGGGAGCAGTACTTC; cdr3_aa: CASSYATGGGEQYF
v_call: TRBV28; j_call: TRBJ2-1; d_call: TRBD1; cdr3_nt: TGTGCCAGCAGTCGGAGACCATATTCCAGGGGGCATTCCTACAATGAGCAGTTCTTC; cdr3_aa: CASSRRPYSRGHSYNEQFF
v_call: TRBV13; j_call: TRBJ1-5; d_call: .; cdr3_nt: TGTGCCAGCAGCCAGCACGGGGGTTTTAATCAGCCCCAGCATTTT; cdr3_aa: CASSQHGGFNQPQHF